Below are 19 T cell receptor beta chains sequenced from a single sample in a study of naive and memory T cell subsets. Points from the study as a whole: A few larger clonotypes appeared in naive repertoires, especially CD8, possibly memory cells re-expressing CD45RA.

The beta constant-region primer was an equimolar mix of two oligonucleotides covering TRBC1 and TRBC2. Ligated cDNA was amplified by four rounds of PCR with nested alpha and beta constant-region primers and SP2. TCRdb ran MiXCR on the UMI-ligation and nested PCR reads and lists one entry per CDR3 protein. This sample has more than 95,000 distinct CDR3 sequences, with approximately 15% found just once. Which antigens these TCRs recognize remains unknown. The source material was naive CD8+ T cells from blood. Receptors originate from a human donor in good health.

The V and J genes are TRBV25-1 and TRBJ2-7; 7 positions agree with TRBD2. Germline assignment: CDR1 MGHDK and CDR2 SYGVNS. The length of the CDR3 is 13 residues. Trimming took 2 bases from V and 7 from J; bases not matched to a gene: 5. The DNA for the CDR3 is TGTGCCAGCAGTGAAGATTGGGGAGGGGAGCAGTACTTC. It translates to CASSEDWGGEQYF.

As to this clonotype: One end of the junction does not line up with germline, which may come from a read error. V usage is TRBV7-8 and J usage is TRBJ2-1, with 10 bases matching TRBD2. Germline V gives CDR1 SGHVS, CDR2 FQNEAQ. CDR3 size: 13 residues. The CDR3 coding sequence is TGTGACAGCATGCTAGCGGGAGACAATGAGCAGTTCTTC. Amino acid sequence: CDSMLAGDNEQFF. The whole variable domain, filled in from reference TRBV7-8 and TRBJ2-1, reads GAGVSQSPRYKVAKRGQDVALRCDPISGHVSLFWYQQALGQGPEFLTYFQNEAQLDKSGLPSDRFFAERPEGSVSTLKIQRTQQEDSAVYLCDSMLAGDNEQFFGPGTRLTVL.

The CDR3 DNA is TGTGCCAGCAGCTTAGCCTACTCGGGGGGGAGTAATGAGCAGTTCTTC. The encoded protein is CASSLAYSGGSNEQFF. This chain joins TRBV7-6 and TRBJ2-1, with 8 nucleotides matching TRBD2. The CDR3 totals 16 residues. Germline values: CDR1 SGHVS, CDR2 FNYEAQ. Trimming took 0 bases from V and 7 from J; bases not matched to a gene: 8.

The rearrangement links TRBV7-3 to TRBJ1-1; no clear D. Trimming took off 2 bases at V and 4 bases at J, with 11 bases between the two ends. CDR3 length: 14 residues. The V gene's germline CDR1 is SGHTA and CDR2 FQGTGA. The DNA for the CDR3 is TGTGCCAGCAGCTTAGGGGTATCGAGCACTGAAGCTTTCTTT. It translates to CASSLGVSSTEAFF.

A few counts support this clonotype. The chain has TRBV29-1 and TRBJ2-1; D not resolved. The CDR3 totals 11 residues. V dropped 4 bases and J dropped 3 bases, with 4 bases sitting between them. Germline V gene data show CDR1 as SQVTM and CDR2 as ANQGSEA. The CDR3 sequence: CSVAHYNEQFF. The DNA of the CDR3 is TGCAGCGTTGCTCACTACAATGAGCAGTTCTTC.

The chain recombines TRBV29-1 with TRBJ2-1; D is undetermined. The CDR3 consists of 12 residues. V was pared by 4 bases and J by 4 bases, with 8 bases between. Germline CDR1 SQVTM, CDR2 ANQGSEA. This chain's CDR3 is CSVAAGYNEQFF. CDR3 nucleotides: TGCAGCGTTGCCGCCGGTTACAATGAGCAGTTCTTC.

CDR3 in amino acids: CASSLGTSGGYEQYF. The DNA of the CDR3 is TGTGCCAGCAGCTTAGGGACTAGCGGAGGCTACGAGCAGTACTTC. The J gene is TRBJ2-7, the V gene TRBV7-9, with TRBD2 matching 10 bases. V trimming: 1 base; J trimming: 3 bases; junction bases outside the gene matches: 3. The germline CDR1 and CDR2 sequences are SEHNR and FQNEAQ (reference sequence). The CDR3 runs to 15 residues.

This clonotype has only a few counts. V usage is TRBV3-1 and J usage is TRBJ1-6; the D is unclear. CDR1 and CDR2 (germline): LGHDT, YNNKEL (reference sequence). Trimming left V 0 bases short and J 0 bases short, with 6 bases between. The CDR3 is 16 residues long. The DNA of the CDR3 is TGTGCCAGCAGCCAAGAGCAGAACTCCTATAATTCACCCCTCCACTTT. This translates into CASSQEQNSYNSPLHF.

This clonotype was seen only a few times. The chain has TRBV27 and TRBJ2-4, with D perhaps TRBD1 (7 bases). Between the trimmed V and J ends, which lost 6 bases and 1 base, there was a span of 19 bases. Germline V gene lookup returns CDR1 MNHEY and CDR2 SMNVEV (reference sequence). The CDR3 totals 17 residues. The CDR3 protein is CASSPLQGRRAKNIQYF. The CDR3 region has the DNA TGTGCCAGCAGCCCCCTACAGGGGAGGAGGGCCAAAAACATTCAGTACTTC.

This clonotype has ten or more counts. The chain couples TRBV5-6 to TRBJ2-1, with a possible D match to TRBD1 (6 bases). Trimming took off 3 bases at V and 4 bases at J, with 8 bases between the two ends. Germline assignment: CDR1 SGHDT and CDR2 YYEEEE. This CDR3 has 13 amino acids. CDR3 protein: CASSSTGYNEQFF. Here the CDR3 DNA reads TGTGCCAGCAGCTCAACAGGGTACAATGAGCAGTTCTTC.

This clonotype occurred a few times. V is TRBV5-1 and J is TRBJ1-4, with D tentatively TRBD1 (6 bases). The V gene's germline CDR1 is SGHRS and CDR2 YFSETQ. CDR3 length: 13 amino acids. Deletions cut 7 bases from V and 10 bases from J, with 17 bases between. The CDR3 DNA follows: TGCGCCAGCGGACCAACACAGGGAACAAAACTGTTTTTT. Protein sequence: CASGPTQGTKLFF.

This clonotype was counted ten times or more. The rearrangement uses TRBV29-1 and TRBJ2-3; D perhaps matches TRBD2 (6 bases). The CDR3 length is 11 residues. CDR1 is SQVTM, CDR2 ANQGSEA, per germline. V lost 3 bases, J lost 9 bases, and 10 bases lay in between. Here the CDR3 DNA reads TGCAGCGTTGATCAGGAGGGGACGCAGTATTTT. Translation: CSVDQEGTQYF.

The genes are TRBV12-3 or TRBV12-4 and TRBJ2-5; 7 positions match TRBD2. The ends lost 6 bases at V and 5 bases at J; junction bases unmatched: 9. This CDR3 contains 14 residues. The CDR3 spells CASSPTSDWETQYF. The DNA of the CDR3 is TGTGCCAGCAGCCCCACTAGCGACTGGGAGACCCAGTACTTC.

This clonotype was recorded a few times. The chain links TRBV7-3 to TRBJ1-1; 10 bases align to TRBD1. V lost 6 bases to trimming and J lost 3 bases; unmatched junction nucleotides: 7. The CDR3 has 15 amino acids. From germline, CDR1 is SGHTA and CDR2 FQGTGA. This CDR3 reads CASSSSGTGDTEAFF. The DNA for the CDR3 is TGTGCCAGCAGTTCTAGCGGGACAGGGGACACTGAAGCTTTCTTT.

V and J are TRBV3-1 and TRBJ2-1; a possible D gene is TRBD1 (5 bases). The V and J ends lost 4 bases and 1 base respectively, with 17 bases between them. The V gene's germline CDR1 is LGHDT and CDR2 YNNKEL (reference sequence). There are 17 residues in the CDR3. CDR3: CASSPLQGPLSYNEQFF. In DNA, the CDR3 is TGTGCCAGCAGCCCACTCCAGGGTCCCTTATCCTACAATGAGCAGTTCTTC.

The rearrangement uses TRBV29-1 and TRBJ2-2; 8 positions agree with TRBD1. CDR3 length equals 14 residues. Germline CDR1 SQVTM, CDR2 ANQGSEA. The ends lost 5 bases at V and 6 bases at J; junction bases unmatched: 8. CDR3 protein: CSVFRGQGPGELFF. Written as DNA, the CDR3 is TGCAGCGTTTTCCGCGGACAGGGCCCCGGGGAGCTGTTTTTT.

The chain couples TRBV4-3 to TRBJ2-1; no clear D. Trimming pared 1 base from V and 7 bases from J, leaving 8 bases between. This CDR3 is 13 amino acids long. Germline assignment: CDR1 LGHNA and CDR2 YSLEER. CDR3 DNA sequence: TGCGCCAGCAGCCAAGCCACCCAGAATGAGCAGTTCTTC. It codes for CASSQATQNEQFF.

The rearrangement uses TRBV30 and TRBJ2-7; D gene ambiguous. V lost 0 bases and J 6 bases, leaving 3 bases between the germline ends. The CDR3 is 10 residues long. Germline-derived CDR1 and CDR2 are GTSNPN and SVGIG (reference sequence). The CDR3 nucleotides read TGTGCCTGGAGTGTACGCGAGCAGTACTTC. It translates to CAWSVREQYF.

This clonotype was counted ten times or more. This chain connects TRBV7-9 to TRBJ2-7; tentatively, D is TRBD1 or TRBD2 (5 bases each). The CDR3 has 14 residues. CDR1 and CDR2 (germline): SEHNR, FQNEAQ (reference sequence). The V and J ends lost 5 bases and 2 bases respectively, with 13 bases between them. DNA of the CDR3: TGTGCCAGCAGCGCCGGCAGGGACCCCTACGAGCAGTACTTC. The encoded protein is CASSAGRDPYEQYF.